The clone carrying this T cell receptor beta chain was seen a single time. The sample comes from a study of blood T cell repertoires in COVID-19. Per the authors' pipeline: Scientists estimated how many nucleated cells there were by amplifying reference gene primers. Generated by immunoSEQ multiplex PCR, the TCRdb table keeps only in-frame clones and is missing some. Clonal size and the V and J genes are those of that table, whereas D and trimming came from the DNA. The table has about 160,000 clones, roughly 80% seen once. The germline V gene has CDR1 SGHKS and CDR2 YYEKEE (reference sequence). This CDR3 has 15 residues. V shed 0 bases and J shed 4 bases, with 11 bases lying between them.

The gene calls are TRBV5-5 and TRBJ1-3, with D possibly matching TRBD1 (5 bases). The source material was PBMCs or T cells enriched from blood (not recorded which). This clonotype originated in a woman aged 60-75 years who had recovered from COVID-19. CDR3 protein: CASSLVTGSGNTIYF. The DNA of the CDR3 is TGTGCCAGCAGCTTGGTCACAGGTTCAGGAAACACCATATATTTT. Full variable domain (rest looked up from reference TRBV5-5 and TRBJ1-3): DAGVTQSPTHLIKTRGQQVTLRCSPISGHKSVSWYQQVLGQGPQFIFQYYEKEERGRGNFPDRFSARQFPNYSSELNVNALLLGDSALYLCASSLVTGSGNTIYFGEGSWLTVV.